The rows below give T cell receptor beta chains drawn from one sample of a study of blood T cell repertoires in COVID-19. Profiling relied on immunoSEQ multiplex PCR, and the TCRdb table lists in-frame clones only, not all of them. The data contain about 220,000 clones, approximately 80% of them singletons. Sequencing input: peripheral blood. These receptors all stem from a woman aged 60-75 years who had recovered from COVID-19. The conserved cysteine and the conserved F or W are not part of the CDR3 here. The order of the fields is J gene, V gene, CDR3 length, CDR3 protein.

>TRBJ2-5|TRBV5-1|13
ASSFQGGLVETQY
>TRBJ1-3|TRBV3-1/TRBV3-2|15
ASSLQPTTFGGNTIY
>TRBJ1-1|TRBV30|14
AWSVLPGQRRTEAF
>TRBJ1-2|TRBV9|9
ASSGGVGYT
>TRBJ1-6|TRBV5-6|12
ASSLGDSLKALH
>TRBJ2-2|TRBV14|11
ASSQVRAGELF
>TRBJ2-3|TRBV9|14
ASSADYRGRTDTQY
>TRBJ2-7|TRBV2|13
ASSHDRGLGYEQY
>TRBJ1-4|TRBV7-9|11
ASSLPVGEKLF
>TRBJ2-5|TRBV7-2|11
ASSTWTIETQY
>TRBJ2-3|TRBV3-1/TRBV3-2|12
ASAIRGGTDTQY
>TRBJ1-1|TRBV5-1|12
ASSLEGFDAEAF
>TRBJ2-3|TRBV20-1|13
SASDGGQGTDTQY
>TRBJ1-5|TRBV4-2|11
ASSQDRVGPQH
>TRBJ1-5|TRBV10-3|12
AISGDRDNQPQH
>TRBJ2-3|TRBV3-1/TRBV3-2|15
ASSHPLAGGPEDTQY
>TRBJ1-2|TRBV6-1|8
ASSEAGDT
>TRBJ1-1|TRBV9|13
ASSVDPLGGTEAF
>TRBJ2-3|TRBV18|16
ASSPPMRLAGSTDTQY
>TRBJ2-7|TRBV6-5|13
ASRQGRRMSYEQY
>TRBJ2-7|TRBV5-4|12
ASSDRTRDTGQY
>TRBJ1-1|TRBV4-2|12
ASTPGQGHTEAF
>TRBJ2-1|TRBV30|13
AWRGGQQTYNEQF
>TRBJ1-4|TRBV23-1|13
ASSEGRIGNEKLF
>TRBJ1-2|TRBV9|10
ASSGAERGYT
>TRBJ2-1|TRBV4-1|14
ASSRPDRAPYNEQF
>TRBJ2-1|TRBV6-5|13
ASRAAGGPYNEQF
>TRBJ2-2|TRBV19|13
ASSILASNTGELF
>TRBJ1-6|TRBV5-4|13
ASSSLGQGNSPLH
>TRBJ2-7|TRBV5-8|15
ASSFYTSTGAAYEQY
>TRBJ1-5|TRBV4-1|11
ASSDSSNQPQH
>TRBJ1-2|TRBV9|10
ASSPHNYGYT
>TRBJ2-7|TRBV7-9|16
ASSRRSHRDRDNYEQY
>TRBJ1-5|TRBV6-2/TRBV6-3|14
ASSYGNGGGREPQH
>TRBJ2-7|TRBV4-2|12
ASSPDRAAYEQY
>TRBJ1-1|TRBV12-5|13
ASGLGQALNTEAF
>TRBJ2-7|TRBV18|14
ASSPPGVESSYEQY
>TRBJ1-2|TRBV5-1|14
ASSPGGQGGNYGYT
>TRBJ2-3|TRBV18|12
ASSPAGGTDTQY
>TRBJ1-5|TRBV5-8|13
ASSLATYSNQPQH
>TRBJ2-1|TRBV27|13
ASSLGSGTMKEQF
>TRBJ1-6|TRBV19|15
ASSPPGQSSYNSPLH
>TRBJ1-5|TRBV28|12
ASSDPDRDQPQH
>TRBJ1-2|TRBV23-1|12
ASGPGQPFYGYT
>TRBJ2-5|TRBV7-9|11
ASSLSLEETQY
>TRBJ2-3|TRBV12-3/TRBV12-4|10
ASSTGEDTQY
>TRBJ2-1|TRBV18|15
ASSSRGGGPSYNEQF
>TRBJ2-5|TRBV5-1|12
ASSRGQGQETQY
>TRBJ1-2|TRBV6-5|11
ASNRIPGGGYT
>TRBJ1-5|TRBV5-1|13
VSSSTGNSNQPQH
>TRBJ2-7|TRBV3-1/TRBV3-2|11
ASSGTGAYEQY
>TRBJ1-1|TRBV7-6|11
ASSLTGGTEAF
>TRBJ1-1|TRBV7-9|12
ASSPRTVNTEAF
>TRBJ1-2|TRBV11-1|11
ASSVFGQGGYT
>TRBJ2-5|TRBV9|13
ASSTSTRTQETQY
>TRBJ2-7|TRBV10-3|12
AIRNPRTGYEQY
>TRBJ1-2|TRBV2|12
ASSEDREPYGYT
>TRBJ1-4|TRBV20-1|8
SAQREKLF